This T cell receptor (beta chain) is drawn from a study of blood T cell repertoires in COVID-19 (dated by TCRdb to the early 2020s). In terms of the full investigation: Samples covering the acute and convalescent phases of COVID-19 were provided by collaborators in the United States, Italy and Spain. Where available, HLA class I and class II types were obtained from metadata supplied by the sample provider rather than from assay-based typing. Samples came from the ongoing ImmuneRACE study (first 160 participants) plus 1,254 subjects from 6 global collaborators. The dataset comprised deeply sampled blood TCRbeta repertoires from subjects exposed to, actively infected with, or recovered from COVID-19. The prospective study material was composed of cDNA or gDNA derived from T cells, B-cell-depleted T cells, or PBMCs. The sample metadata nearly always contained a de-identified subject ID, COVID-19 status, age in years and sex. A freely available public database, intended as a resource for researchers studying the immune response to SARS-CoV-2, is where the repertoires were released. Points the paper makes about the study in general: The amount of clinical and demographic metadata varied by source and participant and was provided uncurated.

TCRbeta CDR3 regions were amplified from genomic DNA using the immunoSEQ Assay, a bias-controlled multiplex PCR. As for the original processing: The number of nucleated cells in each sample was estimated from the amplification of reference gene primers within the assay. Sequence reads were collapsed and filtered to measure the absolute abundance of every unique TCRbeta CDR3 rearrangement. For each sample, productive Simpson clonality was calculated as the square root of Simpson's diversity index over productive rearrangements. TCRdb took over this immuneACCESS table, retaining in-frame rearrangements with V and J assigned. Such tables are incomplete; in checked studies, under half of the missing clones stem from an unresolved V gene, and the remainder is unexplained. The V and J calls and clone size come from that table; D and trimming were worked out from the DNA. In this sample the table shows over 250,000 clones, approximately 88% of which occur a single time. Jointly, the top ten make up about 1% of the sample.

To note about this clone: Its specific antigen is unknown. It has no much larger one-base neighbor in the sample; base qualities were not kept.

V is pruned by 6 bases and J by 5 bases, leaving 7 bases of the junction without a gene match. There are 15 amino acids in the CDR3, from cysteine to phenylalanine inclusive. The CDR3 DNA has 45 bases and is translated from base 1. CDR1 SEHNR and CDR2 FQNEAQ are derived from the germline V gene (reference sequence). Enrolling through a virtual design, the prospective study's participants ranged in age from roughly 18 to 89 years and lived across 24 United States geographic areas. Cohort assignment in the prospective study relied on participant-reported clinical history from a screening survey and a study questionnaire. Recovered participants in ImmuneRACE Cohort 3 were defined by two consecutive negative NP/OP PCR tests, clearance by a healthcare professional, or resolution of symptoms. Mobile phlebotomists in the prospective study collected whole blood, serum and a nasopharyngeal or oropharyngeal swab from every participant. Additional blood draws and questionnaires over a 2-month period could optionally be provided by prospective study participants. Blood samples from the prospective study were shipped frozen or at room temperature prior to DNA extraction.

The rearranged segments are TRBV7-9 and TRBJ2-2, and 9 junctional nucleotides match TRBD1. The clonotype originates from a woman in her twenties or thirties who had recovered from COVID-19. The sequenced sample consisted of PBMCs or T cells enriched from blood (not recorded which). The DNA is TGTGCCAGCAGTCGGACAGGGGCTATAACCGGGGAGCTGTTTTTT. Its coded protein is CASSRTGAITGELFF.